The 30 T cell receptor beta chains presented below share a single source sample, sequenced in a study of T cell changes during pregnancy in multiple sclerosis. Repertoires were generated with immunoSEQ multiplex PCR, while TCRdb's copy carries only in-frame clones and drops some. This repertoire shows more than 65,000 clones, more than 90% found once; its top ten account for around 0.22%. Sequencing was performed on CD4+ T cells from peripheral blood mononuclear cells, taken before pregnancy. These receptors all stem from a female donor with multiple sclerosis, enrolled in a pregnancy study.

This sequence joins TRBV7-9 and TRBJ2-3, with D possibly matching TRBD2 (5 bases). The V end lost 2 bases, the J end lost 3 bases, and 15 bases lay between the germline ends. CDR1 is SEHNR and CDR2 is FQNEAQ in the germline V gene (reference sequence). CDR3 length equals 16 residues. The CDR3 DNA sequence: TGTGCCAGCAGCTTACCTCGGACTGAGCATACAGATACGCAGTATTTT. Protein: CASSLPRTEHTDTQYF.

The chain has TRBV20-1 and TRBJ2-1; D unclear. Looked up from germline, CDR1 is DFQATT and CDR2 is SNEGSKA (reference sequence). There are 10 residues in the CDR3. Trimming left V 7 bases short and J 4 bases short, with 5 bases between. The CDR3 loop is CSVPYNEQFF. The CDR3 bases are TGCAGTGTCCCTTACAATGAGCAGTTCTTC.

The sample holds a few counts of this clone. The CDR3 bases are TGTGCCAGCAGTCCTACAGGGGGCGGCCCCTACGAGCAGTACTTC. It translates to CASSPTGGGPYEQYF. The rearrangement joins TRBV2 to TRBJ2-7; 9 bases agree with TRBD1. Germline assignment: CDR1 SNHLY and CDR2 FYNNEI. V trimming: 5 bases; J trimming: 2 bases; junction bases outside the gene matches: 7. The CDR3 runs 15 residues.

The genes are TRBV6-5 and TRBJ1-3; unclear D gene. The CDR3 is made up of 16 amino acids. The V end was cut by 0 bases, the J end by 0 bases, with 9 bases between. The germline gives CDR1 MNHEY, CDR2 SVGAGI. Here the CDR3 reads CASSYSTPSSGNTIYF. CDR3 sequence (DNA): TGTGCCAGCAGTTACTCGACACCGAGCTCTGGAAACACCATATATTTT.

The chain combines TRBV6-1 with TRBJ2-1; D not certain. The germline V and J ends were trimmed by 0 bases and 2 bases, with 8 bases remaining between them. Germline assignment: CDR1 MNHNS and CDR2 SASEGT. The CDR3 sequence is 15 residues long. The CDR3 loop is CASSEAVLTYNEQFF. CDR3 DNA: TGTGCCAGCAGTGAAGCCGTACTCACCTACAATGAGCAGTTCTTC.

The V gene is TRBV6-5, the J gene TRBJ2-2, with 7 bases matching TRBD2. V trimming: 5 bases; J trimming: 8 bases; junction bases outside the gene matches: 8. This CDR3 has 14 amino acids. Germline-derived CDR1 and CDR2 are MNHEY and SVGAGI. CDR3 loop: CASSIRGVRGELFF. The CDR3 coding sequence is TGTGCCAGCAGTATTCGGGGGGTCAGAGGGGAGCTGTTTTTT.

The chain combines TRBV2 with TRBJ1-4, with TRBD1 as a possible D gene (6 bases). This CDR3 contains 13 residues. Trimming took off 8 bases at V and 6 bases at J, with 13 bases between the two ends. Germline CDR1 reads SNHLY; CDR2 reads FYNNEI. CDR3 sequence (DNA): TGTGCCAGCGGCAGGGCAGGGGATGAAAAACTGTTTTTT. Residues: CASGRAGDEKLFF.

CDR3 residues: CASSDGQGTGYTF. The DNA for the CDR3 is TGCGCCAGCAGCGACGGACAGGGGACTGGCTACACCTTC. The chain joins TRBV5-1 to TRBJ1-2; 9 bases match TRBD1. This CDR3 has 13 residues. In germline, CDR1 is SGHRS, CDR2 YFSETQ. V dropped 4 bases and J dropped 7; count of bases not matched to a gene: 5.

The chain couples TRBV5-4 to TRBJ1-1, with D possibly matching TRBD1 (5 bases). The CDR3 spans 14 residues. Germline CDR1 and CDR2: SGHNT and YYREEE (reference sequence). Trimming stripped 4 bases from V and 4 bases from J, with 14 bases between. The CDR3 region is CASSLQARGTEAFF. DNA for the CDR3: TGTGCCAGCAGCCTCCAGGCTAGGGGCACTGAAGCTTTCTTT.

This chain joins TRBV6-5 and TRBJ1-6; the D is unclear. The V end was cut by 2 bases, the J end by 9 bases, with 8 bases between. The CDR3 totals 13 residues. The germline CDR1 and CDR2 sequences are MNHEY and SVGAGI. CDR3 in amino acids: CASSYERSSPLHF. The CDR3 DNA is TGTGCCAGCAGTTACGAACGGAGTTCACCCCTCCACTTT.

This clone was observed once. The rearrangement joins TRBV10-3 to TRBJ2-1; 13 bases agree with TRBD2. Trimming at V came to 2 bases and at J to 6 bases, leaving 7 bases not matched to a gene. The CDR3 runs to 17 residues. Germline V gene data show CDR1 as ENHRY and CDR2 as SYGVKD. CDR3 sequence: CAISETGLAGVINEQFF. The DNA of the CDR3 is TGTGCCATCAGTGAGACAGGACTAGCGGGGGTAATCAATGAGCAGTTCTTC.

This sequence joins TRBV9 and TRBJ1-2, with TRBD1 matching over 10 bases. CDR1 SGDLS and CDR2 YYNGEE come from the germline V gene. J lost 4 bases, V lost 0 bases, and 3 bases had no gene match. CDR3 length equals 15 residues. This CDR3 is CASSVEGTGVYGYTF. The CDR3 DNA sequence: TGTGCCAGCAGCGTAGAGGGGACAGGGGTCTATGGCTACACCTTC. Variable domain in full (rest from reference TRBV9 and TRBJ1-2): DSGVTQTPKHLITATGQRVTLRCSPRSGDLSVYWYQQSLDQGLQFLIQYYNGEERAKGNILERFSAQQFPDLHSELNLSSLELGDSALYFCASSVEGTGVYGYTFGSGTRLTVV.

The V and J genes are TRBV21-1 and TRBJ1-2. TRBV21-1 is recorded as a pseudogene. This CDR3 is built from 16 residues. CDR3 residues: CASSKVGVRGDYGYTF. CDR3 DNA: TGTGCCAGCAGCAAAGTAGGGGTTCGGGGGGACTATGGCTACACCTTC.

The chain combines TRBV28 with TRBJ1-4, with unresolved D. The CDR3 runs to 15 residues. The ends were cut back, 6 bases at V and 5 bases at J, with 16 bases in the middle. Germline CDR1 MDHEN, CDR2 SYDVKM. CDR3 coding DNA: TGTGCCAGCAGCACGGGGAGGGTTGGCAATGAAAAACTGTTTTTT. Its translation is CASSTGRVGNEKLFF.

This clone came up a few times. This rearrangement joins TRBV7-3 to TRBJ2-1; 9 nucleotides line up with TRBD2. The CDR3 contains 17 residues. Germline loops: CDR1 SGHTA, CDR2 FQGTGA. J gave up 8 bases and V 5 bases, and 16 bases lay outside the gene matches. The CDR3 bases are TGTGCCAGCAGCCCCACTCCACGAGCGGGAGGTGGGGATGAGCAGTTCTTC. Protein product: CASSPTPRAGGGDEQFF. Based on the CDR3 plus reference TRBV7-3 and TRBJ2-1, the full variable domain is GAGVSQTPSNKVTEKGKYVELRCDPISGHTALYWYRQSLGQGPEFLIYFQGTGAADDSGLPNDRFFAVRPEGSVSTLKIQRTERGDSAVYLCASSPTPRAGGGDEQFFGPGTRLTVL.

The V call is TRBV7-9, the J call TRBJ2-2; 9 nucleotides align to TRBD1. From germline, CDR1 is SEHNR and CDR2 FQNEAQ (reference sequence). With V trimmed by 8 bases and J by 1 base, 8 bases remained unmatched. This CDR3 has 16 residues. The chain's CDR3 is CASDPGTGWNTGELFF. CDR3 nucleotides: TGTGCCAGCGATCCCGGGACAGGGTGGAACACCGGGGAGCTGTTTTTT.

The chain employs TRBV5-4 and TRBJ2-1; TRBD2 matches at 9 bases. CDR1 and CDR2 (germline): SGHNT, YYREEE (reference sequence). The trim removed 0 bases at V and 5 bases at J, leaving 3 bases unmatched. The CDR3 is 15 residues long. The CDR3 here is CASSLGRTSDNEQFF. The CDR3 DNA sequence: TGTGCCAGCAGCTTGGGCCGGACTAGCGACAATGAGCAGTTCTTC. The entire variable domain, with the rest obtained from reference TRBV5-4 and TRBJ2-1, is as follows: ETGVTQSPTHLIKTRGQQVTLRCSSQSGHNTVSWYQQALGQGPQFIFQYYREEENGRGNFPPRFSGLQFPNYSSELNVNALELDDSALYLCASSLGRTSDNEQFFGPGTRLTVL.

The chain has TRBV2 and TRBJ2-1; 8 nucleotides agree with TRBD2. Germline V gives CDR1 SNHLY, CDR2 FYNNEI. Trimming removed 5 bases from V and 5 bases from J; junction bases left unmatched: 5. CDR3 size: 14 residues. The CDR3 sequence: CASSSLAGHNEQFF. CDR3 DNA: TGTGCCAGCAGTTCGCTAGCGGGCCACAATGAGCAGTTCTTC.

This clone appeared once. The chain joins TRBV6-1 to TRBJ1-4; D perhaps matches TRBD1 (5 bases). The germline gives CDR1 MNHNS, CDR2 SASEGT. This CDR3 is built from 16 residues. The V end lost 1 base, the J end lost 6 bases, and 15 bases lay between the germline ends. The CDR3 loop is CASSEDLGGSDEKLFF. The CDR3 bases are TGTGCCAGCAGTGAAGACCTTGGGGGGAGTGATGAAAAACTGTTTTTT.

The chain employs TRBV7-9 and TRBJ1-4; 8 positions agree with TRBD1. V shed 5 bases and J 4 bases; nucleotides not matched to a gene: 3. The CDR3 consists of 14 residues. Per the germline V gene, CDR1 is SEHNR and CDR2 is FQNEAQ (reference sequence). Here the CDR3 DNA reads TGTGCCAGCAGCCTGGGACAGGATAATGAAAAACTGTTTTTT. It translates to CASSLGQDNEKLFF.

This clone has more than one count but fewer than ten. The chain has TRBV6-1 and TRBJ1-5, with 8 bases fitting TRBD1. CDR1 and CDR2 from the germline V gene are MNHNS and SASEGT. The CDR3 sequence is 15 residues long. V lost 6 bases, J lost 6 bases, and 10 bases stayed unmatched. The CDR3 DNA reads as TGTGCCAGCAGGTCCGGGGGACAGGTTATTCAGCCCCAGCATTTT. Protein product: CASRSGGQVIQPQHF.

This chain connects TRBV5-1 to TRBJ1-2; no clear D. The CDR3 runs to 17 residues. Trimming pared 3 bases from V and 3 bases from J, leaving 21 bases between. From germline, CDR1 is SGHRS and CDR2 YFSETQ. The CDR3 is CASSSLNPDISHYGYTF. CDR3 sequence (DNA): TGCGCCAGCAGCTCCCTTAACCCAGACATTTCTCACTATGGCTACACCTTC.

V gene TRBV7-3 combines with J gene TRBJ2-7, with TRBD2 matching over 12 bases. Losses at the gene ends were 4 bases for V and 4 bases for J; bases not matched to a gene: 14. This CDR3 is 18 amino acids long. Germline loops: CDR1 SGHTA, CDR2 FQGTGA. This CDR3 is CASSSHQTSGRSGYEQYF. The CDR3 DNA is TGTGCCAGCAGCTCCCACCAGACTAGCGGGAGATCAGGATACGAGCAGTACTTC. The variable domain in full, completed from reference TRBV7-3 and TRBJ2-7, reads GAGVSQTPSNKVTEKGKYVELRCDPISGHTALYWYRQSLGQGPEFLIYFQGTGAADDSGLPNDRFFAVRPEGSVSTLKIQRTERGDSAVYLCASSSHQTSGRSGYEQYFGPGTRLTVT.

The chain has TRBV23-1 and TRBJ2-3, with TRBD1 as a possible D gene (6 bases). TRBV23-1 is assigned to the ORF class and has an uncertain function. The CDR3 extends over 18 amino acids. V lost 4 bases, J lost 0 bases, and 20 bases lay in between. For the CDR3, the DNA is TGCGCCAGCAGTCCCTCCTCCACTGACAGGAAGAGCACAGATACGCAGTATTTT. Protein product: CASSPSSTDRKSTDTQYF.

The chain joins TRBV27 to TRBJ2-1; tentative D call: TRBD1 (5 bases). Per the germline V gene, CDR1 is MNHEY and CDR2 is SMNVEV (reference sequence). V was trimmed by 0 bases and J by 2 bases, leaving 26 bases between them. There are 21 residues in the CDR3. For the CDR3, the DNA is TGTGCCAGCAGTTTATCCCTTGGGGTCTGGGGCCTTCTTGAAGCCTACAATGAGCAGTTCTTC. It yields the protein CASSLSLGVWGLLEAYNEQFF.

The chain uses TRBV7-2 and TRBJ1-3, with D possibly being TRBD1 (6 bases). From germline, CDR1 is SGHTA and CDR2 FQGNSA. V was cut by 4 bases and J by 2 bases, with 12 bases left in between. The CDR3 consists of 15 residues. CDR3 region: CASSSASGAGNTIYF. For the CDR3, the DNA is TGTGCCAGCAGCTCCGCGTCAGGGGCTGGAAACACCATATATTTT.

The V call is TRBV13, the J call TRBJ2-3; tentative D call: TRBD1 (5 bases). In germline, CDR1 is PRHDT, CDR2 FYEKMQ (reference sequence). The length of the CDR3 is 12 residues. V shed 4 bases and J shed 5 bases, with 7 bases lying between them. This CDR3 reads CASSSQGDTQYF. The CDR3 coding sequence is TGTGCCAGCAGCTCGCAGGGAGATACGCAGTATTTT. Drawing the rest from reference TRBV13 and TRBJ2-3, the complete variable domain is AAGVIQSPRHLIKEKRETATLKCYPIPRHDTVYWYQQGPGQDPQFLISFYEKMQSDKGSIPDRFSAQQFSDYHSELNMSSLELGDSALYFCASSSQGDTQYFGPGTRLTVL.

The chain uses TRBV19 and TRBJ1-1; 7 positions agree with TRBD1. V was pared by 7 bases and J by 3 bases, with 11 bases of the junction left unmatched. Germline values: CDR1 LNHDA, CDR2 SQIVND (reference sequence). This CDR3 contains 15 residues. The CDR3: CASIGRGAGDTEAFF. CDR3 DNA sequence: TGTGCCAGTATTGGCAGGGGGGCAGGGGACACTGAAGCTTTCTTT.

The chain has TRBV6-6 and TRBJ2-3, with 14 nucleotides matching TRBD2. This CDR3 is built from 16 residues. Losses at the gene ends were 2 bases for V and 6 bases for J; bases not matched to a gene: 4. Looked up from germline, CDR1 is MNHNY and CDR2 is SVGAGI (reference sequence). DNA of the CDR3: TGTGCCAGCAGTTACCGCGGGACTAGCGGGGGTGATACGCAGTATTTT. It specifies CASSYRGTSGGDTQYF.

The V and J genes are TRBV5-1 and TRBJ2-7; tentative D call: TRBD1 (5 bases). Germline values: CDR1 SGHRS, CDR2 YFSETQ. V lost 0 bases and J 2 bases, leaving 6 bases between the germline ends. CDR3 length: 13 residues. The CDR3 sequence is CASSLEGTYEQYF. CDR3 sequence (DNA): TGCGCCAGCAGCTTGGAGGGGACCTACGAGCAGTACTTC.